The clone carrying this T cell receptor (beta chain) was seen repeatedly, ten times or more. Its specificity is unknown. These data originate in a study of lung T cells in sarcoidosis with Löfgren's syndrome. The study, taken as a whole, reports: Versus controls, Löfgren's syndrome patients reportedly showed TRAV12-1 and TRBV2 as most expanded.

TCRdb fed the reads into MiXCR, producing one record per CDR3 protein. The sample comprises 60,000 to 65,000 distinct CDR3 sequences, 21% of which are singletons, and about 2.3% rests with the top ten. Trimming at V came to 5 bases and at J to 6 bases, leaving 3 bases not matched to a gene. Germline CDR1 and CDR2: MDHEN and SYDVKM. CDR3 length: 13 residues. The specimen was CD4+ T cells from PBMCs. This receptor was taken from a human donor with sarcoidosis (Löfgren's syndrome or another form), or a control subject (not recorded which). The V gene is TRBV28, the J gene TRBJ2-4, with 8 nucleotides matching TRBD2. CDR3: CASSPGGVNIQYF. In DNA form, the CDR3 reads TGTGCCAGCAGTCCGGGGGGGGTAAACATTCAGTACTTC.